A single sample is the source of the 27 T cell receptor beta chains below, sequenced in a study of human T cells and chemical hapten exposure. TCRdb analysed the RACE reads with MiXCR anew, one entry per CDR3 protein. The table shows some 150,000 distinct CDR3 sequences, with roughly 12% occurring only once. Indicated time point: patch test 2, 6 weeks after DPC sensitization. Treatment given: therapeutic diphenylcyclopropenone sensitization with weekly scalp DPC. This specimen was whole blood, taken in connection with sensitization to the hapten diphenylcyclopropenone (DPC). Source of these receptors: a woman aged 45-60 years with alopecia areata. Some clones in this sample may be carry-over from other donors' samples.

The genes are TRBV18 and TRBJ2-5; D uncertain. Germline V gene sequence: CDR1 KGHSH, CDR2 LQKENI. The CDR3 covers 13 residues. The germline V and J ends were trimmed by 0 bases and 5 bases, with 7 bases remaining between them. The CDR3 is CASSPPSRETQYF. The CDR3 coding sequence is TGTGCCAGCTCACCACCTTCGAGGGAGACCCAGTACTTC.

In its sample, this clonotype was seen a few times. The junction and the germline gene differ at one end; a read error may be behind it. The CDR3 is CASSLRLAGPYEQYF. The CDR3 DNA is TGTGCTAGCAGCTTAAGGCTAGCGGGGCCCTACGAGCAGTACTTC. This chain links TRBV7-7 with TRBJ2-7; TRBD2 agrees at 9 bases. The CDR3 covers 15 residues. The germline gives CDR1 SSHAT, CDR2 FNYEAQ (reference sequence).

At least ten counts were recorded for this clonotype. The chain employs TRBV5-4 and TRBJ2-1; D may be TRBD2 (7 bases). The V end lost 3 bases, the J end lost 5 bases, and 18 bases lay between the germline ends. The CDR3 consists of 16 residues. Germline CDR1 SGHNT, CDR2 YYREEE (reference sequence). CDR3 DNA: TGTGCCAGCAGCTCGGCGGGGGCCGGGCTCAACAATGAGCAGTTCTTC. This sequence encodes CASSSAGAGLNNEQFF.

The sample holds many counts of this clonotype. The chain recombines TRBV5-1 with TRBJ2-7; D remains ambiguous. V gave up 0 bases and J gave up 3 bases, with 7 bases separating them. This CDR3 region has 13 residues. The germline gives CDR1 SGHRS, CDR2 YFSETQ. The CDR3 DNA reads TGCGCCAGCAGCTTGGGCTTCAACTACGAGCAGTACTTC. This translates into CASSLGFNYEQYF.

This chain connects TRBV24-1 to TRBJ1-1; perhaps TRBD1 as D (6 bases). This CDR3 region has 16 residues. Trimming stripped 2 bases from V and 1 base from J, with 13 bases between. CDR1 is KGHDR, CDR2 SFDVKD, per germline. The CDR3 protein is CATSDSSQGKNTEAFF. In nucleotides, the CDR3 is TGTGCCACCAGTGATTCTTCACAGGGTAAGAACACTGAAGCTTTCTTT.

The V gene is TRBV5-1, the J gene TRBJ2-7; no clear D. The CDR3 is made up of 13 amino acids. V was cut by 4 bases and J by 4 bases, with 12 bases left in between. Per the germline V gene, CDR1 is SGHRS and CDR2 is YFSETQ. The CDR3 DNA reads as TGCGCCAGCAGCCCGGACCCACGGTACGAGCAGTACTTC. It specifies CASSPDPRYEQYF.

CDR3 nucleotide sequence: TGCGCCAGCAGCTTTCCAGGGGAGAAGACCCAGTACTTC. This codes for CASSFPGEKTQYF. This rearrangement joins TRBV5-1 to TRBJ2-5; weak D call: TRBD1 (6 bases). Germline loops: CDR1 SGHRS, CDR2 YFSETQ. Trimming took off 2 bases at V and 6 bases at J, with 11 bases between the two ends. This CDR3 is 13 amino acids long. The full variable domain, in which reference TRBV5-1 and TRBJ2-5 provide the parts outside the CDR3, is KAGVTQTPRYLIKTRGQQVTLSCSPISGHRSVSWYQQTPGQGLQFLFEYFSETQRNKGNFPGRFSGRQFSNSRSEMNVSTLELGDSALYLCASSFPGEKTQYFGPGTRLLVL.

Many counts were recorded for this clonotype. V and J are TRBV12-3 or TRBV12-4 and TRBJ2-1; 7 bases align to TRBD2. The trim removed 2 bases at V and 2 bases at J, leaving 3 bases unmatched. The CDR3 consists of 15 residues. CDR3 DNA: TGTGCCAGCAGTTTATGGACTAGTCCCTACAATGAGCAGTTCTTC. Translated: CASSLWTSPYNEQFF.

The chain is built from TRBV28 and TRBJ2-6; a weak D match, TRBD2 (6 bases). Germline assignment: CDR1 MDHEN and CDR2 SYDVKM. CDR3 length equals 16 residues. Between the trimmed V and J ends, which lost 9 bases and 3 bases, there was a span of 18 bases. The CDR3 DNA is TGTGCCAGTAACCCCGGAGGGCTCGGTGGGGCCAACGTCCTGACTTTC. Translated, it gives CASNPGGLGGANVLTF. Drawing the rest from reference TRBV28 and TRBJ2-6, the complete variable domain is DVKVTQSSRYLVKRTGEKVFLECVQDMDHENMFWYRQDPGLGLRLIYFSYDVKMKEKGDIPEGYSVSREKKERFSLILESASTNQTSMYLCASNPGGLGGANVLTFGAGSRLTVL.

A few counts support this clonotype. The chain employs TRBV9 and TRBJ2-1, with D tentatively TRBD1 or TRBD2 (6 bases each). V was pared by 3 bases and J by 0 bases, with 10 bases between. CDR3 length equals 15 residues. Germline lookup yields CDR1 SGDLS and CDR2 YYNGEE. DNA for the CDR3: TGTGCCAGCAGCGGCTCGGGGGCCTCCTACAATGAGCAGTTCTTC. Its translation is CASSGSGASYNEQFF.

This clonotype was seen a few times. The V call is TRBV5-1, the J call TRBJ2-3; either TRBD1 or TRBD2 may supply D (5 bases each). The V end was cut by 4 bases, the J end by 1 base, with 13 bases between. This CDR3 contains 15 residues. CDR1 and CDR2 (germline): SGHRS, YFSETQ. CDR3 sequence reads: CASSPGGWGTDTQYF. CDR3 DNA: TGCGCCAGCAGCCCTGGGGGATGGGGCACAGATACGCAGTATTTT.

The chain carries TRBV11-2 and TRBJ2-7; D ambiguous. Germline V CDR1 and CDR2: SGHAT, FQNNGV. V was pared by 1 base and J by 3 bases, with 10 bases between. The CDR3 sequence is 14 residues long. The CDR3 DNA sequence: TGTGCCAGCAGCTTAGGCACAGAGTTCTACGAGCAGTACTTC. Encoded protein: CASSLGTEFYEQYF.

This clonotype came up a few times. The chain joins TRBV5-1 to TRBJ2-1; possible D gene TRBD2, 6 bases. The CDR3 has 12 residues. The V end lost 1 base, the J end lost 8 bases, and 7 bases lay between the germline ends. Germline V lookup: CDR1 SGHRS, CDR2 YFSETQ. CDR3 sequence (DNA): TGCGCCAGCAGCTTGTGGGAGGATGAGCAGTTCTTC. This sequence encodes CASSLWEDEQFF. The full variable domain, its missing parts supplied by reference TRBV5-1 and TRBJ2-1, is KAGVTQTPRYLIKTRGQQVTLSCSPISGHRSVSWYQQTPGQGLQFLFEYFSETQRNKGNFPGRFSGRQFSNSRSEMNVSTLELGDSALYLCASSLWEDEQFFGPGTRLTVL.

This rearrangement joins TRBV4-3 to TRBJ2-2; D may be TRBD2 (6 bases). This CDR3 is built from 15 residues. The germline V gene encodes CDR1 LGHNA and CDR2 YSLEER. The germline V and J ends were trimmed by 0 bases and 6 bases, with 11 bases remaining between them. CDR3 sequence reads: CASSQDRDFPGELFF. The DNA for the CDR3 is TGCGCCAGCAGCCAAGACAGGGACTTCCCCGGGGAGCTGTTTTTT.

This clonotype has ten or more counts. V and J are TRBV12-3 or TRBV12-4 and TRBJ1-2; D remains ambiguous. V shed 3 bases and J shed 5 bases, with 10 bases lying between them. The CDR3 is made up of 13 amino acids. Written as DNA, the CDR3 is TGTGCCAGCAGTTTTTGGACGGCATATGGCTACACCTTC. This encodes CASSFWTAYGYTF.

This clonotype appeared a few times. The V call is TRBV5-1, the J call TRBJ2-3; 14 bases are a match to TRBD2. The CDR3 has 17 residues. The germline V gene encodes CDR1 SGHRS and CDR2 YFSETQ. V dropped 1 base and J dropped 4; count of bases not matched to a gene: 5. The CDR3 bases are TGCGCCAGCAGCTTGCTGAGACTAGCGGGAGGGCCAGATACGCAGTATTTT. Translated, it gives CASSLLRLAGGPDTQYF.

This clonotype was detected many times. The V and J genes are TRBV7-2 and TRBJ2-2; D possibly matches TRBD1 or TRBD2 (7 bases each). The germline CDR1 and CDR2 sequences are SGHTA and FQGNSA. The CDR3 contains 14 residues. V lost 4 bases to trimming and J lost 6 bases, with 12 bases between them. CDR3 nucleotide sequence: TGTGCCAGCAGCTCACAGGGGAGGGCCGGGGAGCTGTTTTTT. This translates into CASSSQGRAGELFF.

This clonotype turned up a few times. The CDR3 loop is CSSRLSGVEQFF. Here the CDR3 DNA reads TGCAGCTCCAGACTTAGCGGGGTTGAGCAGTTCTTC. The gene calls are TRBV29-1 and TRBJ2-1; 8 bases align to TRBD2. This CDR3 spans 12 amino acids. Germline assignment: CDR1 SQVTM and CDR2 ANQGSEA. V lost 8 bases and J lost 9; bases outside the gene matches: 9.

The CDR3 DNA reads as TGTGCCCACGGGGACAGGCCCAATCAGCCCCAGCATTTT. Amino acids: CAHGDRPNQPQHF. This chain uses TRBV28 with TRBJ1-5; 8 bases line up with TRBD1. Per germline, CDR1 MDHEN and CDR2 SYDVKM. The CDR3 loop spans 13 amino acids. The V and J ends lost 11 bases and 3 bases, in that order; junction bases with no gene match: 6.

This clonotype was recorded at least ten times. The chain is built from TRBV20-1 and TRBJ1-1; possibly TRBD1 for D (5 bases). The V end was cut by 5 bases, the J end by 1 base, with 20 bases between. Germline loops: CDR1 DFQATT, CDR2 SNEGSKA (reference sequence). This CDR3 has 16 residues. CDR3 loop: CSAPSSIKGKNTEAFF. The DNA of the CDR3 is TGCAGTGCTCCTTCTTCAATAAAGGGGAAGAACACTGAAGCTTTCTTT.

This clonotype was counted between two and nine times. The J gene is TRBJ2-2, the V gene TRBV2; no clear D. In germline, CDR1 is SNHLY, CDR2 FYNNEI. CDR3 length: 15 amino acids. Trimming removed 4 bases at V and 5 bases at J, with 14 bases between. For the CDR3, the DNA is TGTGCCAGCAGTGGAGCCCTAAGGAAGACCGGGGAGCTGTTTTTT. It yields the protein CASSGALRKTGELFF. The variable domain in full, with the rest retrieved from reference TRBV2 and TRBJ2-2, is EPEVTQTPSHQVTQMGQEVILRCVPISNHLYFYWYRQILGQKVEFLVSFYNNEISEKSEIFDDQFSVERPDGSNFTLKIRSTKLEDSAMYFCASSGALRKTGELFFGEGSRLTVL.

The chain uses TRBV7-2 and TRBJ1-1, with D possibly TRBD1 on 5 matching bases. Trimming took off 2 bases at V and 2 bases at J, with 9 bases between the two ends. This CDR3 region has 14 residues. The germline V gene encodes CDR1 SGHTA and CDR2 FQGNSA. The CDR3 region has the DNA TGTGCCAGCAGCTTAACAGGACAAAACACTGAAGCTTTCTTT. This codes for CASSLTGQNTEAFF.

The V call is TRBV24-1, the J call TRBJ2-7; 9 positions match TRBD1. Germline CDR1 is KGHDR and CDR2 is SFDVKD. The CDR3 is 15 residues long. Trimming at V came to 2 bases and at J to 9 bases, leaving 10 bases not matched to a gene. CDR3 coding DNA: TGTGCCACCAGTGATTCGGGACAGGGCCTCGACGGGCAGTACTTC. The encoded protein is CATSDSGQGLDGQYF.

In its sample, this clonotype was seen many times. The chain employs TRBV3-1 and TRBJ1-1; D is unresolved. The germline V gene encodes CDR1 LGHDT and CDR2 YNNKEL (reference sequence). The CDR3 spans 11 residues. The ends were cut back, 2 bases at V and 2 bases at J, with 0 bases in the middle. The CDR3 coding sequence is TGTGCCAGCAGCCAAAACACTGAAGCTTTCTTT. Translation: CASSQNTEAFF.

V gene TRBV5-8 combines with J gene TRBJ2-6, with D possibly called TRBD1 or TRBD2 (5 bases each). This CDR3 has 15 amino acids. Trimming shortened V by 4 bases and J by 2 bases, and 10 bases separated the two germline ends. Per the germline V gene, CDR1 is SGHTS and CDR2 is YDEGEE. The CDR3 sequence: CASSPLGAGANVLTF. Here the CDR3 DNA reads TGTGCCAGCAGCCCCTTGGGGGCTGGGGCCAACGTCCTGACTTTC.

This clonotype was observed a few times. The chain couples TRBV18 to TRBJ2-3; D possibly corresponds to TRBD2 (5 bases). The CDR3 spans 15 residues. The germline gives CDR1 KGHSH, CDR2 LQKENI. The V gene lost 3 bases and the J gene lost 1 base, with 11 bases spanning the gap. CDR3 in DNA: TGTGCCAGCTCACCGAGGGCATCCCGCACAGATACGCAGTATTTT. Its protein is CASSPRASRTDTQYF.

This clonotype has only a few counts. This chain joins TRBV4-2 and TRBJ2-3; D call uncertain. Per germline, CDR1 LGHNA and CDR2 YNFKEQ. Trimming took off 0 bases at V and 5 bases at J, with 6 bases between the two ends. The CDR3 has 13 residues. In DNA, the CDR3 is TGTGCCAGCAGCCAAGATCGGTTAGATACGCAGTATTTT. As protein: CASSQDRLDTQYF.